This T cell receptor beta chain was identified during a study of blood T cell repertoires in COVID-19. Study-level background: Acute-phase and convalescent COVID-19 samples originated in the United States, Italy and Spain. Sources were T cells, B-cell-depleted T cells, or PBMCs; the material itself was cDNA or gDNA.

Method: immunoSEQ multiplex PCR; TCRdb's copy keeps in-frame clones and lacks some. The data hold 35,000 to 55,000 clones, with 85% observed a single time. Trimming took 1 base from V and 4 from J; bases not matched to a gene: 5. The CDR3 spans 15 residues. Germline assignment: CDR1 MDHEN and CDR2 SYDVKM. The V gene is TRBV28, the J gene TRBJ2-5; 8 nucleotides line up with TRBD2. The source material was peripheral blood. The sequence was obtained from a woman between 65 and 79 years old in a cohort sampled during active COVID-19. The CDR3 coding sequence is TGTGCCAGCAGTTTATCCAGGCTAGCGGGAGAGACCCAGTACTTC. Its protein product is CASSLSRLAGETQYF.